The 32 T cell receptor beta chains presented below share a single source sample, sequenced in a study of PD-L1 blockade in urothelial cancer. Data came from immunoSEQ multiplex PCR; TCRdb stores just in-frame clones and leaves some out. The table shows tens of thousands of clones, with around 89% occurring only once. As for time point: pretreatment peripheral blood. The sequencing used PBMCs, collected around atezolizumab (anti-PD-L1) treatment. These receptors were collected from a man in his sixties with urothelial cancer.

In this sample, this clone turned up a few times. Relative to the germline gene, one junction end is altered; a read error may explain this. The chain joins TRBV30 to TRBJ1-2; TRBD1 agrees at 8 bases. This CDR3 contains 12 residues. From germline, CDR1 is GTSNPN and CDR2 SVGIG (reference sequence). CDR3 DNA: TGTGCCTGGAGCCTCTCGGACAGGGCCATCATCTTC. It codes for CAWSLSDRAIIF.

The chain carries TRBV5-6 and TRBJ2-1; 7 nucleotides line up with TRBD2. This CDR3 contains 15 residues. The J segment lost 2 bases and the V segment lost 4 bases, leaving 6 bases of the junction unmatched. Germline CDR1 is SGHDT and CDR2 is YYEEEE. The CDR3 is CASSSPSGPYNEQFF. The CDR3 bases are TGTGCCAGCAGCAGTCCTAGCGGACCCTACAATGAGCAGTTCTTC.

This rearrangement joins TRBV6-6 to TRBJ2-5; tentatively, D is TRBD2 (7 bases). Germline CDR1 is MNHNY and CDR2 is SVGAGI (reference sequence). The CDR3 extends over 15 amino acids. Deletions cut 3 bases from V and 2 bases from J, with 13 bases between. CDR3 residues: CASSYQGGGQETQYF. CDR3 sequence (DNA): TGTGCCAGCAGTTATCAAGGGGGGGGACAAGAGACCCAGTACTTC.

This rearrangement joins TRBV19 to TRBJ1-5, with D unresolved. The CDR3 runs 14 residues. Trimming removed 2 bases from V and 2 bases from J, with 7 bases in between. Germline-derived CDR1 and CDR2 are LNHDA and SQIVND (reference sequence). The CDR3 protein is CASSIRQGNQPQHF. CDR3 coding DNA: TGTGCCAGTAGTATACGTCAGGGCAATCAGCCCCAGCATTTT.

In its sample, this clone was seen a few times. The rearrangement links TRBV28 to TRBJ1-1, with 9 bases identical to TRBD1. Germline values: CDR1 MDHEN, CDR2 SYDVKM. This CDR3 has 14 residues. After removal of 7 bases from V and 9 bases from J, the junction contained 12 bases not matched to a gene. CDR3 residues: CASTLTGGGSKAFF. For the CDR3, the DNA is TGTGCCAGCACTCTGACAGGGGGGGGCTCAAAAGCTTTCTTT.

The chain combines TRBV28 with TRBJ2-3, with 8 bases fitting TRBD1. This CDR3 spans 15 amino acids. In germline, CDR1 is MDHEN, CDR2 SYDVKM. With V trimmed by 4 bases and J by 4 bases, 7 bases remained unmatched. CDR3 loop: CASSSLQGGADTQYF. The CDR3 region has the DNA TGTGCCAGCAGTTCCCTACAGGGGGGAGCAGATACGCAGTATTTT. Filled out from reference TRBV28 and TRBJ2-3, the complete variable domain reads DVKVTQSSRYLVKRTGEKVFLECVQDMDHENMFWYRQDPGLGLRLIYFSYDVKMKEKGDIPEGYSVSREKKERFSLILESASTNQTSMYLCASSSLQGGADTQYFGPGTRLTVL.

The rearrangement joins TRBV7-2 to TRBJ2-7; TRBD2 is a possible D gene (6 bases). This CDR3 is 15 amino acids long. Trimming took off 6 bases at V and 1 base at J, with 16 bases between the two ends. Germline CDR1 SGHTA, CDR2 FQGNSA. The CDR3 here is CASRIVEGLSYEQYF. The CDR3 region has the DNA TGTGCCAGCAGGATAGTGGAGGGGCTTTCCTACGAGCAGTACTTC.

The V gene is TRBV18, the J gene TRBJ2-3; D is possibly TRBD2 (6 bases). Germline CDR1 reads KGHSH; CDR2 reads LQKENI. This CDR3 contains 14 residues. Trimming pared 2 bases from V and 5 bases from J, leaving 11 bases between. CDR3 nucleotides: TGTGCCAGCTCACCATCCCAGCGGGTAGATACGCAGTATTTT. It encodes CASSPSQRVDTQYF.

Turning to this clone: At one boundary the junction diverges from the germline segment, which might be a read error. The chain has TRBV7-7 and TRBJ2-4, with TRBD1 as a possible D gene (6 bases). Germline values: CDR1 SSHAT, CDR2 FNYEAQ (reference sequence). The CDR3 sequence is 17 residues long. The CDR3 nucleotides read TGTGCTAGCAACGTACTACAGGGCCTTAGGGCCAAAAACATTCAGTACTTC. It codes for CASNVLQGLRAKNIQYF. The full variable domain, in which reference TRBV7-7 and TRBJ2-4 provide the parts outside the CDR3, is GAGVSQSPRYKVTKRGQDVTLRCDPISSHATLYWYQQALGQGPEFLTYFNYEAQPDKSGLPSDRFSAERPEGSISTLTIQRTEQRDSAMYRCASNVLQGLRAKNIQYFGAGTRLSVL.

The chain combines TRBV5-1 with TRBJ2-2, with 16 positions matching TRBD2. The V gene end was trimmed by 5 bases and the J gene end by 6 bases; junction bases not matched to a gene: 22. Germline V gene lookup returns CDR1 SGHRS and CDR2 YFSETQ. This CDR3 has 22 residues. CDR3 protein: CASSWPSTGTSGGASNAGELFF. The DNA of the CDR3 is TGCGCCAGCAGTTGGCCCTCGACCGGGACTAGCGGGGGGGCAAGTAATGCCGGGGAGCTGTTTTTT.

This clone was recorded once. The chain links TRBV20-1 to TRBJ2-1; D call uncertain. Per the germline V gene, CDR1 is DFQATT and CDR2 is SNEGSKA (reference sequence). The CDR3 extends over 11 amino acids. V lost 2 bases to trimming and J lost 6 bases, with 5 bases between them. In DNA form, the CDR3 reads TGCAGTGCTAGATCCAGCAATGAGCAGTTCTTC. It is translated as CSARSSNEQFF.

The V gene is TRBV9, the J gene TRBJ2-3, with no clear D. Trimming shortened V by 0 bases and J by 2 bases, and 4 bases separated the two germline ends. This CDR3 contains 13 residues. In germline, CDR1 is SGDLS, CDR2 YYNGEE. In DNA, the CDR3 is TGTGCCAGCAGCGTAGTTAACACAGATACGCAGTATTTT. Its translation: CASSVVNTDTQYF. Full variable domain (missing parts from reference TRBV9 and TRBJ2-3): DSGVTQTPKHLITATGQRVTLRCSPRSGDLSVYWYQQSLDQGLQFLIQYYNGEERAKGNILERFSAQQFPDLHSELNLSSLELGDSALYFCASSVVNTDTQYFGPGTRLTVL.

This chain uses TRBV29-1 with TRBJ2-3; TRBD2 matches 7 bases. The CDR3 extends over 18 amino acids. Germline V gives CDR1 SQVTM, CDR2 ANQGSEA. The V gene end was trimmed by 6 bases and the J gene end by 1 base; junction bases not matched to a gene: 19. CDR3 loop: CSVLGGTGRSYGTDTQYF. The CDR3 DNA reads TGCAGCGTCTTGGGGGGGACTGGACGGAGTTACGGCACAGATACGCAGTATTTT.

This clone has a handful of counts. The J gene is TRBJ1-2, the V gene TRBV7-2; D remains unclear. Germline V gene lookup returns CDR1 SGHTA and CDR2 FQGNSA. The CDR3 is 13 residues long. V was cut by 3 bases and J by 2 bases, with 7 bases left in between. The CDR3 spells CASSFRENYGYTF. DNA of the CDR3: TGTGCCAGCAGCTTCCGGGAAAACTATGGCTACACCTTC.

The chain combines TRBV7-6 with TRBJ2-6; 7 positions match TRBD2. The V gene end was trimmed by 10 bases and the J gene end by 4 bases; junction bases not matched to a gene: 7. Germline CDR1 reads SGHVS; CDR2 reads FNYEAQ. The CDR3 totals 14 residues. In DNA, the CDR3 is TGTGCCACGGTCGGGGGGAGCGGGGCCAACGTCCTGACTTTC. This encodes CATVGGSGANVLTF.

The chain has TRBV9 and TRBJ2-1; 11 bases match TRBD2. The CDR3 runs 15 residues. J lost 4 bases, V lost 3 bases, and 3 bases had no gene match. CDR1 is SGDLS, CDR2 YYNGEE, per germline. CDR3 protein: CASSGGTSGYNEQFF. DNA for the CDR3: TGTGCCAGCAGCGGAGGGACTAGCGGTTACAATGAGCAGTTCTTC.

As DNA, the CDR3 is TGTGCCAGTCATCCGGACCGGGGGGTTTTTCAGCCCCAGCATTTT. Its protein product is CASHPDRGVFQPQHF. The chain joins TRBV19 to TRBJ1-5, with D tentatively TRBD1 (5 bases). Looked up from germline, CDR1 is LNHDA and CDR2 is SQIVND (reference sequence). V gave up 8 bases and J gave up 6 bases, with 20 bases separating them. The CDR3 consists of 15 residues.

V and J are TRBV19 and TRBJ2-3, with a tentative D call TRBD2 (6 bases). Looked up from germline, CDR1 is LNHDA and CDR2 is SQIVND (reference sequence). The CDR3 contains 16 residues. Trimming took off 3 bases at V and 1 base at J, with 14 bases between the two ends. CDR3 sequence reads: CASSIQGGMGTDTQYF. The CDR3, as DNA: TGTGCCAGTAGTATTCAGGGAGGAATGGGCACAGATACGCAGTATTTT. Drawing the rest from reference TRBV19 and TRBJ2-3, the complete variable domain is DGGITQSPKYLFRKEGQNVTLSCEQNLNHDAMYWYRQDPGQGLRLIYYSQIVNDFQKGDIAEGYSVSREKKESFPLTVTSAQKNPTAFYLCASSIQGGMGTDTQYFGPGTRLTVL.

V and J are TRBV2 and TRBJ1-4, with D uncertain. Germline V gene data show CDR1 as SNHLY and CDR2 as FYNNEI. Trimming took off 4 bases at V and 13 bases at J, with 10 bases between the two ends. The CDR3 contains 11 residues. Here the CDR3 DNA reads TGTGCCAGCAGTGTTTTCGCGGTACTGTTTTTT. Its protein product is CASSVFAVLFF.

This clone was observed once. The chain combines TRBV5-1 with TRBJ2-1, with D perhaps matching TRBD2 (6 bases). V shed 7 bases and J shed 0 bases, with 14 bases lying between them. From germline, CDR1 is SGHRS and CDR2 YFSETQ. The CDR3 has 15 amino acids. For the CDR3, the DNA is TGCGCCAGCTCGGCGGGGCTGGGCTCCTACAATGAGCAGTTCTTC. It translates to CASSAGLGSYNEQFF.

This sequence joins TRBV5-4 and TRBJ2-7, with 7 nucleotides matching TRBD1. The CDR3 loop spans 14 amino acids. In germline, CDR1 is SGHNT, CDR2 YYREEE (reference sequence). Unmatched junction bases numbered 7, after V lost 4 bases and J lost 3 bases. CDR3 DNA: TGTGCCAGCAGCACTAGGGACAGAGTCTACGAGCAGTACTTC. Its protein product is CASSTRDRVYEQYF.

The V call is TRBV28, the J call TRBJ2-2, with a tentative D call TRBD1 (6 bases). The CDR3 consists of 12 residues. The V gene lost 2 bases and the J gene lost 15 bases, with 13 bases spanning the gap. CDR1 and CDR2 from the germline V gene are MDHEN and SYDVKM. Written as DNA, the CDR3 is TGTGCCAGCAGTTTACGACAGGCGATGATGTTTTTT. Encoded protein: CASSLRQAMMFF.

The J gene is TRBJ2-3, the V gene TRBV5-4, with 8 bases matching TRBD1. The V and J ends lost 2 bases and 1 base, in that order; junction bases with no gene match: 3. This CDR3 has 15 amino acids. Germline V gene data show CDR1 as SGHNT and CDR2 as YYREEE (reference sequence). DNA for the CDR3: TGTGCCAGCAGCTTACCGGGACAGGGCACAGATACGCAGTATTTT. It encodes CASSLPGQGTDTQYF.

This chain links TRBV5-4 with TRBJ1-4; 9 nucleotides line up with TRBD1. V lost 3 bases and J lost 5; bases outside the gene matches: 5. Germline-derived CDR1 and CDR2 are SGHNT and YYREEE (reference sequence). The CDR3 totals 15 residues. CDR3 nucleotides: TGTGCCAGCAGCTCCAGGACAGGGGAAAATGAAAAACTGTTTTTT. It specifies CASSSRTGENEKLFF. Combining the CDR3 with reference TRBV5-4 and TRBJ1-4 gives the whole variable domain ETGVTQSPTHLIKTRGQQVTLRCSSQSGHNTVSWYQQALGQGPQFIFQYYREEENGRGNFPPRFSGLQFPNYSSELNVNALELDDSALYLCASSSRTGENEKLFFGSGTQLSVL.

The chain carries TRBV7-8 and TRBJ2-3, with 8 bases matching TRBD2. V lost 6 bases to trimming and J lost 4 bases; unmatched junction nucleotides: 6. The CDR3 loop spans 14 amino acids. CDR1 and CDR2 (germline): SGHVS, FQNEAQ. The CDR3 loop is CASRSGRIPDTQYF. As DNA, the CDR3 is TGTGCCAGCAGGAGCGGGAGAATTCCAGATACGCAGTATTTT.

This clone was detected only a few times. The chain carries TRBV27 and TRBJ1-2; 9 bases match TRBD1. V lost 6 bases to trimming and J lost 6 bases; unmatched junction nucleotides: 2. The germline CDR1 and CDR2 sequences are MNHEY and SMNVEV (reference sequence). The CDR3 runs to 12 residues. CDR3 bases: TGTGCCAGCAGCGGGACAGGGAATGGCTACACCTTC. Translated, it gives CASSGTGNGYTF.

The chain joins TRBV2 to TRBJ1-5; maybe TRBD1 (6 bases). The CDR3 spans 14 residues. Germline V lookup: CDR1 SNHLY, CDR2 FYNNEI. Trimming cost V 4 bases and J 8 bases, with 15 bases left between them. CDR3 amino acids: CASSAGGAEKPQHF. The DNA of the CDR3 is TGTGCCAGCAGTGCCGGGGGGGCTGAAAAGCCCCAGCATTTT. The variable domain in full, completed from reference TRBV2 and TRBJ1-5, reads EPEVTQTPSHQVTQMGQEVILRCVPISNHLYFYWYRQILGQKVEFLVSFYNNEISEKSEIFDDQFSVERPDGSNFTLKIRSTKLEDSAMYFCASSAGGAEKPQHFGDGTRLSIL.

CDR3 DNA: TGTGCCAGCAGCGGGGAGCCGAAGAATTCACCCCTCCACTTT. Its translation: CASSGEPKNSPLHF. This rearrangement joins TRBV7-8 to TRBJ1-6, with D uncertain. CDR3 length equals 14 residues. The V gene's germline CDR1 is SGHVS and CDR2 FQNEAQ. Trimming shortened V by 5 bases and J by 7 bases, and 12 bases separated the two germline ends.

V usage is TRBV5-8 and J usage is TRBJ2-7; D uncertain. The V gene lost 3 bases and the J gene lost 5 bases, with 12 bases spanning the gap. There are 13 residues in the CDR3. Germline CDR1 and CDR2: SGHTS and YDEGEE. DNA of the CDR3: TGTGCCAGCAGCTCCCTCCGCCGGGACGAGCAGTACTTC. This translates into CASSSLRRDEQYF.

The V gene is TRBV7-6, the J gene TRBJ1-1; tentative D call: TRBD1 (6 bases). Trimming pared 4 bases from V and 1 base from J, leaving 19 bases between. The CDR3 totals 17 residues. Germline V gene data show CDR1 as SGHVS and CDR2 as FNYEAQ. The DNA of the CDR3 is TGTGCCAGCAGCTCGAAAATGGGATTACAGGGGAACACTGAAGCTTTCTTT. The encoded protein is CASSSKMGLQGNTEAFF.

The CDR3 protein is CASSLAAGGYGYTF. The CDR3 DNA sequence: TGCGCCAGCAGCTTGGCCGCGGGGGGCTATGGCTACACCTTC. The chain uses TRBV5-1 and TRBJ1-2, with D possibly matching TRBD1 (5 bases). This CDR3 is built from 14 residues. Germline V gene sequence: CDR1 SGHRS, CDR2 YFSETQ. V gave up 0 bases and J gave up 4 bases, with 10 bases separating them. Full variable domain (remainder filled in from reference TRBV5-1 and TRBJ1-2): KAGVTQTPRYLIKTRGQQVTLSCSPISGHRSVSWYQQTPGQGLQFLFEYFSETQRNKGNFPGRFSGRQFSNSRSEMNVSTLELGDSALYLCASSLAAGGYGYTFGSGTRLTVV.

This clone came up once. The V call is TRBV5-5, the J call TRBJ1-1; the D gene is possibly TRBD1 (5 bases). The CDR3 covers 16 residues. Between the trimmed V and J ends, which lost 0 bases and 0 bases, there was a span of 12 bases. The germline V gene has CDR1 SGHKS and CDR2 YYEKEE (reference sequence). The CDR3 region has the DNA TGTGCCAGCAGCTTGGGCGGAAACAGGATGAACACTGAAGCTTTCTTT. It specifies CASSLGGNRMNTEAFF. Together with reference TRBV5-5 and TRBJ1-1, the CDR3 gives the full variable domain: DAGVTQSPTHLIKTRGQQVTLRCSPISGHKSVSWYQQVLGQGPQFIFQYYEKEERGRGNFPDRFSARQFPNYSSELNVNALLLGDSALYLCASSLGGNRMNTEAFFGQGTRLTVV.